This T cell receptor (beta chain) was sequenced for a study of blood T cell repertoires in COVID-19. The wider study: The United States, Italy and Spain provided the acute and convalescent COVID-19 samples. T cells, B-cell-depleted T cells, or PBMCs supplied cDNA or gDNA.

Original data processing: Amplification of reference gene primers was used by the study to estimate nucleated cell counts. TCRdb keeps only in-frame clones here, not all; method: immunoSEQ multiplex PCR. That table supplies the V and J calls and clone size; D and trimming were determined from the DNA. The sample records roughly 65,000 clones, approximately 94% being singletons. Germline V gene sequence: CDR1 SGHDT, CDR2 YYEEEE. The CDR3 length is 14 residues. V was cut by 4 bases and J by 3 bases, with 10 bases left in between. The clonotype originates from a man in his 70s with active COVID-19. The V and J genes are TRBV5-6 and TRBJ1-4; D gene unclear. The material sequenced was peripheral blood. CDR3 DNA: TGTGCCAGCAGCCGTCCGCCGGCTAATGAAAAACTGTTTTTT. It codes for CASSRPPANEKLFF. Variable domain in full (rest from reference TRBV5-6 and TRBJ1-4): DAGVTQSPTHLIKTRGQQVTLRCSPKSGHDTVSWYQQALGQGPQFIFQYYEEEERQRGNFPDRFSGHQFPNYSSELNVNALLLGDSALYLCASSRPPANEKLFFGSGTQLSVL.